This T cell receptor (beta chain) is drawn from a study of cytomegalovirus exposure and HLA in healthy donors. The V gene's germline CDR1 is MNHNS and CDR2 SASEGT. The J segment lost 1 base and the V segment lost 6 bases, leaving 2 bases of the junction unmatched. The CDR3 has 13 residues. Healthy bone marrow donors made up the cohort. Study conclusions and caveats: Earlier findings revealed that most TCR beta V segments proved productive either about 87% or about 30% of the time. The analysis excluded some indistinguishable V segments, including TRBV6-2 and TRBV6-3. Reports state that TCR beta sequences accurately predicted most subjects' HLA-A and HLA-B alleles.

PCR employed 60 Vbeta and 13 Jbeta primers. Sequenced by immunoSEQ multiplex PCR; TCRdb stores in-frame clones only, minus some. The profile covers approximately 150,000 clones, with roughly three quarters appearing a single time and 4% to 5% taken by the ten largest. To note about this clone: What it recognizes is unknown.

The receptor was isolated from a young man in good health and CMV-seropositive. The source material was PBMCs. The chain links TRBV6-1 to TRBJ1-1; 7 bases match TRBD1. This chain's CDR3 is CASSWTGNTEAFF. The CDR3 coding sequence is TGTGCCAGCAGCTGGACAGGGAACACTGAAGCTTTCTTT.